This T cell receptor (beta chain) emerged from a study of cytomegalovirus exposure and HLA in healthy donors. Donors sampled were nominally healthy, though unrecorded immune exposures were likely. The table lists this clone with a few counts. PCR was performed using 60 Vbeta and 13 Jbeta primers. Sequenced by immunoSEQ multiplex PCR; TCRdb stores in-frame clones only, minus some. The data show more than 95,000 clones, around 81% seen once. This sequence was found in a woman in her 30s in good health and CMV-seronegative. Input material: PBMCs.

The CDR3 here is CASSLAGNGNTIYF. In DNA, the CDR3 is TGCGCCAGCAGCTTGGCAGGGAATGGAAACACCATATATTTT. The chain joins TRBV5-1 to TRBJ1-3, with D possibly being TRBD1 (5 bases). The CDR3 extends over 14 amino acids. V was cut by 0 bases and J by 3 bases, with 7 bases left in between. Germline V CDR1 and CDR2: SGHRS, YFSETQ.